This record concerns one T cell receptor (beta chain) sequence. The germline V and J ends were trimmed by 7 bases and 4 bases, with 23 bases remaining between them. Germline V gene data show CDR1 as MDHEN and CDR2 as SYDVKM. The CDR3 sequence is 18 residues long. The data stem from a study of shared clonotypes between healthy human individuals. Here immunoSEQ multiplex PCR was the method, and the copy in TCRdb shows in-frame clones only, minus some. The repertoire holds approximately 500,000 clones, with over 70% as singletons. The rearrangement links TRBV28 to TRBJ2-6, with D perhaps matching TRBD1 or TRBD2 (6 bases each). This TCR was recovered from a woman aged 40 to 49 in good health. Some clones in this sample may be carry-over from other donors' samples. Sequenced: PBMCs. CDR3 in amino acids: CASTGARVKRRGANVLTF. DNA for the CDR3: TGTGCCAGCACGGGGGCCAGGGTAAAAAGGCGAGGGGCCAACGTCCTGACTTTC.